This T cell receptor (beta chain) was documented in a study of T-cell reconstitution after alpha-beta-depleted transplantation in children. For TCRbeta, the library was prepared with unique molecular identifiers. TCRdb called the PCR reads again in MiXCR, with one record for every CDR3 protein. This sample has roughly 180,000 distinct CDR3 sequences; roughly 10% occur once, and the top ten carry 13%. This CDR3 region has 13 residues. The V gene's germline CDR1 is SGHNT and CDR2 YYREEE (reference sequence). V lost 4 bases and J lost 5, with 11 bases in between. The sample holds many counts of this clonotype. The antigen is not known. Whole-study findings and limits: Expanded clones from the graft, numbering several hundred, reportedly supplied alpha-beta T cells about two months after transplant. T cells produced anew were the main source of T-cell counts and diversity one year after transplant.

The sequenced sample was PBMCs, obtained before TCRalphabeta/CD19-depleted stem cell transplant. The genes are TRBV5-4 and TRBJ2-3; no definite D call. The receptor was isolated from a boy between 2 and 10 years old with acute myeloid leukemia, due to receive a stem cell transplant. CDR3 coding DNA: TGTGCCAGCAGCCTAAAGCAGTTAGATACGCAGTATTTT. This sequence encodes CASSLKQLDTQYF. Using reference TRBV5-4 and TRBJ2-3 for the parts outside the CDR3, the full variable domain is ETGVTQSPTHLIKTRGQQVTLRCSSQSGHNTVSWYQQALGQGPQFIFQYYREEENGRGNFPPRFSGLQFPNYSSELNVNALELDDSALYLCASSLKQLDTQYFGPGTRLTVL.